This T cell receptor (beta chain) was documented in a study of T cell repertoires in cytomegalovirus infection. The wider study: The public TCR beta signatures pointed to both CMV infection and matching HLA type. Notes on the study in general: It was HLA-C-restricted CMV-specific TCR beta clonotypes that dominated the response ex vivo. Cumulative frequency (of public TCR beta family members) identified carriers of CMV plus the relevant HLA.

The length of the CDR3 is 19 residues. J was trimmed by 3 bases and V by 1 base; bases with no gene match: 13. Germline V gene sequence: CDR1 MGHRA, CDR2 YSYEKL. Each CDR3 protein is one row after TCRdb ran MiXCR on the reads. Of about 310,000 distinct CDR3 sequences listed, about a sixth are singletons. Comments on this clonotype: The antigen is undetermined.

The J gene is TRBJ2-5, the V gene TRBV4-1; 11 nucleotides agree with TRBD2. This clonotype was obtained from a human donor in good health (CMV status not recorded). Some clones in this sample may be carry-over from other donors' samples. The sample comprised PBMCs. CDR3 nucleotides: TGCGCCAGCAGCCAAGGAGCTCCCCTTAGCGGGGGGGCCGAAGAGACCCAGTACTTC. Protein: CASSQGAPLSGGAEETQYF.